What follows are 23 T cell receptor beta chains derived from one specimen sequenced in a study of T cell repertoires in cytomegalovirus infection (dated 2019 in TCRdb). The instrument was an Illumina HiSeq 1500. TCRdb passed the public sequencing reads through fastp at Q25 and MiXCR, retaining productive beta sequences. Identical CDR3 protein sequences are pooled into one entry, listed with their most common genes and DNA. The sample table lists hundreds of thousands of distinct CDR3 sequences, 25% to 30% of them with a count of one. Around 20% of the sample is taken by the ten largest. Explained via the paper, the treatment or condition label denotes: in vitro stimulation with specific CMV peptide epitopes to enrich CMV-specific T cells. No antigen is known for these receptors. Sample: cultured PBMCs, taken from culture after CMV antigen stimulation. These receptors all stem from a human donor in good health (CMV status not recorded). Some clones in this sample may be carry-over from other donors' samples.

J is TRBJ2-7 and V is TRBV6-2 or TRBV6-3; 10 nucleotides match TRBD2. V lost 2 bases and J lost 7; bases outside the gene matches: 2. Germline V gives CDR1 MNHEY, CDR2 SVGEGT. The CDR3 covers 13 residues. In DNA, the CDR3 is TGTGCCAGCAGTTACCAACTAGCGGGAGAGCAGTACTTC. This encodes CASSYQLAGEQYF.

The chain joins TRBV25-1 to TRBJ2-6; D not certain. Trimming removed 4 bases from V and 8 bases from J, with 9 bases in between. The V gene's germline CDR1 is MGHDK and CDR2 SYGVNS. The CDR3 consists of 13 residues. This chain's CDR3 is CASSGSGSNVLTF. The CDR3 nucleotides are TGTGCCAGCAGTGGGTCCGGGTCCAACGTCCTGACTTTC.

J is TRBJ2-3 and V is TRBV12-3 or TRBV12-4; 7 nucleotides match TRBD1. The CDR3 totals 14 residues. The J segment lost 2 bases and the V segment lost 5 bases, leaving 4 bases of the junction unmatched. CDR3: CASSPRGYTDTQYF. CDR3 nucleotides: TGTGCCAGCAGTCCCAGGGGGTACACAGATACGCAGTATTTT.

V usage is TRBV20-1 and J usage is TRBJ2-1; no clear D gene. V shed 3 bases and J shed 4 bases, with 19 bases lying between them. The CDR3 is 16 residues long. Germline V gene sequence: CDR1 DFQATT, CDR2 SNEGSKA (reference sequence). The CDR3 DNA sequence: TGCAGTGCTAGTGATGGTGTCTTAGGGTCTTACAATGAGCAGTTCTTC. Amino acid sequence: CSASDGVLGSYNEQFF.

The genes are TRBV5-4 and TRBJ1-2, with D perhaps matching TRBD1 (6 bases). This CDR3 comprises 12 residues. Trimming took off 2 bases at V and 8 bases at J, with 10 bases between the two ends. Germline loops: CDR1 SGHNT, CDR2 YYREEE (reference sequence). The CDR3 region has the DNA TGTGCCAGCAGCTTACCAGGGGACGGCTACACCTTC. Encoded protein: CASSLPGDGYTF. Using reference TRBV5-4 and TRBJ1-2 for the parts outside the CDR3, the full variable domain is ETGVTQSPTHLIKTRGQQVTLRCSSQSGHNTVSWYQQALGQGPQFIFQYYREEENGRGNFPPRFSGLQFPNYSSELNVNALELDDSALYLCASSLPGDGYTFGSGTRLTVV.

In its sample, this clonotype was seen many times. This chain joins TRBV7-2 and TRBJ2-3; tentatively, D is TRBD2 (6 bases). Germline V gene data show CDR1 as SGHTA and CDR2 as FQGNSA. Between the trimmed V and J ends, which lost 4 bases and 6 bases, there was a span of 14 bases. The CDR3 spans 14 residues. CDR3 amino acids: CASSWTSGGDTQYF. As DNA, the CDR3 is TGTGCCAGCAGCTGGACTTCCGGAGGGGATACGCAGTATTTT. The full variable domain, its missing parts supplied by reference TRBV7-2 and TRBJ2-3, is GAGVSQSPSNKVTEKGKDVELRCDPISGHTALYWYRQSLGQGLEFLIYFQGNSAPDKSGLPSDRFSAERTGGSVSTLTIQRTQQEDSAVYLCASSWTSGGDTQYFGPGTRLTVL.

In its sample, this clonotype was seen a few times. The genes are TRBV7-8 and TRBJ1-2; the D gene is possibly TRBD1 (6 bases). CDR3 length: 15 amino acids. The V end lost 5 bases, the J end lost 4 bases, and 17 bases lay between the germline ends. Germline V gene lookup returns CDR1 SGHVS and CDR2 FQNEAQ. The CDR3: CASSEIGGVSYGYTF. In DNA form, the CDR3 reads TGTGCCAGCAGCGAAATAGGGGGAGTGAGCTATGGCTACACCTTC.

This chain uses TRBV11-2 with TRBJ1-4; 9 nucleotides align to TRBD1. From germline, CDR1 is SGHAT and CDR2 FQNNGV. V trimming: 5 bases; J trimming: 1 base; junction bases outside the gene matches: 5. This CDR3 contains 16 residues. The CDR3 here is CASSTWTGVTNEKLFF. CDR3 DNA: TGTGCCAGCAGCACCTGGACAGGGGTAACTAATGAAAAACTGTTTTTT.

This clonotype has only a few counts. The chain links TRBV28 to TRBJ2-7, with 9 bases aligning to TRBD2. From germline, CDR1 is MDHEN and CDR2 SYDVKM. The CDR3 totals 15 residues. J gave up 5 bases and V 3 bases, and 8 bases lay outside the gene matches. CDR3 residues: CASSFLRGGPNEQYF. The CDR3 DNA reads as TGTGCCAGCAGTTTTCTGCGGGGGGGCCCAAACGAGCAGTACTTC.

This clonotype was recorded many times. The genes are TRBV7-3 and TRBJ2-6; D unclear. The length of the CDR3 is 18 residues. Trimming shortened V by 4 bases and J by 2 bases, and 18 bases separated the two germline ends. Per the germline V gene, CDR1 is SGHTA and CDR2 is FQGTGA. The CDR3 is CASSSQPLHTAGANVLTF. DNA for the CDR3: TGTGCCAGCAGCTCTCAACCACTACATACTGCTGGGGCCAACGTCCTGACTTTC.

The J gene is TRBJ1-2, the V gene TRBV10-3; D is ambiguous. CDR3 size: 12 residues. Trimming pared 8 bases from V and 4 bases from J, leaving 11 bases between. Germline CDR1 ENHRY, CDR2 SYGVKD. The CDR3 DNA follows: TGTGCCATCCTTATGGGCGGCTATGGCTACACCTTC. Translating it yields CAILMGGYGYTF.

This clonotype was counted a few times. The CDR3 here is CASSQPRTGGDGYTF. CDR3 DNA sequence: TGTGCCAGCAGCCAACCCCGGACGGGAGGAGATGGCTACACCTTC. The chain recombines TRBV4-2 with TRBJ1-2; D uncertain. V was cut by 2 bases and J by 6 bases, with 16 bases left in between. The germline CDR1 and CDR2 sequences are LGHNA and YNFKEQ. The CDR3 has 15 amino acids.

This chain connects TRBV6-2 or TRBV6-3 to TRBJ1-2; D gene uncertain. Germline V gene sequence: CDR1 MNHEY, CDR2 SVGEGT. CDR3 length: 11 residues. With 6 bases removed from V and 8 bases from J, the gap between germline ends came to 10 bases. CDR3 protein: CASRREDGYTF. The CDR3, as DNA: TGTGCCAGCAGGAGGGAGGACGGCTACACCTTC.

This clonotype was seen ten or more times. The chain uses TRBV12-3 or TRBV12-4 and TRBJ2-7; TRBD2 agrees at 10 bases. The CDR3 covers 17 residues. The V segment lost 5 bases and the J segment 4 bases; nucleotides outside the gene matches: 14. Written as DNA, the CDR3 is TGTGCCAGCAGTACATCTAGCGGGAGTTCGAATTTTTACGAGCAGTACTTC. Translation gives CASSTSSGSSNFYEQYF.

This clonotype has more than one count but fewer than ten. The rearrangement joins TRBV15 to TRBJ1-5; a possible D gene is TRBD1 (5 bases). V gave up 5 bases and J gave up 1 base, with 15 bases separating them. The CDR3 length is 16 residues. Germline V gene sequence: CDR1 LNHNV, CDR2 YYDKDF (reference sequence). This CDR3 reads CATSLPPGRSNQPQHF. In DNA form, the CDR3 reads TGTGCCACCAGCCTCCCCCCAGGGAGAAGCAATCAGCCCCAGCATTTT.

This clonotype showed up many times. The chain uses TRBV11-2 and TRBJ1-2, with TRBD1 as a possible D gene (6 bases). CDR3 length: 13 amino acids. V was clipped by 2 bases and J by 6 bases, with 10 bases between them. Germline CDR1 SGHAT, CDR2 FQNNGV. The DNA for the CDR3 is TGTGCCAGCAGCTTAAAGGGGGGCAATGGCTACACCTTC. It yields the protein CASSLKGGNGYTF.

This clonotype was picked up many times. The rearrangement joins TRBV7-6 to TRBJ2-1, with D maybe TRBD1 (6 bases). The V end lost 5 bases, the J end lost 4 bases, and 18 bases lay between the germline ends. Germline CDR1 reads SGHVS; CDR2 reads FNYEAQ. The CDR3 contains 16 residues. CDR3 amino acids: CASSRPTGTDYNEQFF. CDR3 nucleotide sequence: TGTGCCAGCAGCAGACCGACAGGTACCGATTACAATGAGCAGTTCTTC. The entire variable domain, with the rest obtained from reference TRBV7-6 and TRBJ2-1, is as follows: GAGVSQSPRYKVTKRGQDVALRCDPISGHVSLYWYRQALGQGPEFLTYFNYEAQQDKSGLPNDRFSAERPEGSISTLTIQRTEQRDSAMYRCASSRPTGTDYNEQFFGPGTRLTVL.

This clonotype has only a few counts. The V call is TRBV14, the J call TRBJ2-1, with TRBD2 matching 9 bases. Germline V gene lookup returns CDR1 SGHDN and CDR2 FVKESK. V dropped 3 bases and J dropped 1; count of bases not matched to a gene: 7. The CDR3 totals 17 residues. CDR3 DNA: TGTGCCAGCAGCCATCTGGGCGGGGGGGCATCCTACAATGAGCAGTTCTTC. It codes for CASSHLGGGASYNEQFF.

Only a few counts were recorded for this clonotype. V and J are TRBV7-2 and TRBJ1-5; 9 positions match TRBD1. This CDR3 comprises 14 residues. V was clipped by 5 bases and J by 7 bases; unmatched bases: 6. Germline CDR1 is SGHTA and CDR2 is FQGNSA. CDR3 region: CASSRTGGRQPQHF. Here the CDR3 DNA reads TGTGCCAGCAGCCGAACAGGGGGCAGGCAGCCCCAGCATTTT.

CDR3 region: CSARVLARGNTEAFF. Written as DNA, the CDR3 is TGCAGTGCTAGAGTGTTGGCCAGGGGCAACACTGAAGCTTTCTTT. The J gene is TRBJ1-1, the V gene TRBV20-1, with D possibly being TRBD1 (6 bases). CDR3 length equals 15 residues. The ends were cut back, 1 base at V and 2 bases at J, with 14 bases in the middle. Per the germline V gene, CDR1 is DFQATT and CDR2 is SNEGSKA (reference sequence).

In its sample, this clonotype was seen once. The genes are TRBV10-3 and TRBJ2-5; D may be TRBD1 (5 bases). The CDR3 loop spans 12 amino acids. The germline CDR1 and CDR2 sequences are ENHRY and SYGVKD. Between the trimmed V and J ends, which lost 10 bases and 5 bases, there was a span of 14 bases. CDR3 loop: CATYDSRETQYF. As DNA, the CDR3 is TGTGCCACGTACGACAGTAGGGAGACCCAGTACTTC.

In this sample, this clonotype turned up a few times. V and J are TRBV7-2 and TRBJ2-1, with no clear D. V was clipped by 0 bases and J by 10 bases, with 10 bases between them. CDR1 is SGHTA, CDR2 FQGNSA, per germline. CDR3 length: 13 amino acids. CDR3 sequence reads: CASSLALDWEQFF. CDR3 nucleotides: TGTGCCAGCAGCTTAGCCCTCGATTGGGAGCAGTTCTTC.

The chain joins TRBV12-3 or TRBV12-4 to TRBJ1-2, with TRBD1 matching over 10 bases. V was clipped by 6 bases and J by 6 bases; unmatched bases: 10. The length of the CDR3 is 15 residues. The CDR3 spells CASRTGQGIVNGYTF. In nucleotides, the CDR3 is TGTGCCAGCAGGACGGGACAGGGGATAGTGAATGGCTACACCTTC.